One and the same sample provided the 3 T cell receptor beta chains below, sequenced in a study of T cell responses to AZD1222 COVID-19 vaccine. Produced via immunoSEQ multiplex PCR; TCRdb's table is partial and in-frame only. The sample records around 61,000 clones, 80% to 90% being singletons. The sample was peripheral blood, taken on day 0 of AZD1222 vaccination. These TCRs come from an adult in good health.

This chain uses TRBV3-1 (or the pseudogene TRBV3-2) with TRBJ2-7; 12 positions agree with TRBD1. Germline V gives CDR1 LGHDT, CDR2 YNNKEL (reference sequence). The length of the CDR3 is 14 residues. V lost 3 bases and J lost 7; bases outside the gene matches: 4. CDR3 loop: CASSHGDRGLEQYF. The CDR3 region has the DNA TGTGCCAGCAGCCACGGGGACAGGGGGCTAGAGCAGTACTTC.

The chain uses TRBV11-3 and TRBJ2-2, with TRBD1 as a possible D gene (6 bases). The CDR3 contains 16 residues. V lost 5 bases and J 5 bases, leaving 18 bases between the germline ends. Germline V gene data show CDR1 as SGHNT and CDR2 as YENEEA. CDR3 sequence reads: CASSKQGWGRTGELFF. The CDR3 nucleotides read TGTGCCAGCAGCAAACAGGGTTGGGGGCGGACCGGGGAGCTGTTTTTT.

The genes are TRBV12-3 or TRBV12-4 and TRBJ2-2, with no clear D. V was pared by 3 bases and J by 5 bases, with 7 bases between. This CDR3 has 13 residues. CDR3 loop: CASSFSQTGELFF. CDR3 DNA sequence: TGTGCCAGCAGTTTTAGTCAAACCGGGGAGCTGTTTTTT.